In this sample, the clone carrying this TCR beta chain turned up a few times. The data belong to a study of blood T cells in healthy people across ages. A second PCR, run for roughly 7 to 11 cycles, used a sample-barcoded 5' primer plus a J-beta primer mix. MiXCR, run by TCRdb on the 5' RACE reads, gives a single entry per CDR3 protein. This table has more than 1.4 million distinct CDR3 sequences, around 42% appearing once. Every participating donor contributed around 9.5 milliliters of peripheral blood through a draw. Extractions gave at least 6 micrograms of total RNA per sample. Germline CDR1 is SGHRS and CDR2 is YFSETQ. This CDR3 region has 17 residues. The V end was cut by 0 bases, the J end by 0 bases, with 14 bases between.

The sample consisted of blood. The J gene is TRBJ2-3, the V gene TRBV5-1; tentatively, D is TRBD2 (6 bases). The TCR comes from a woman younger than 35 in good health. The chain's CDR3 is CASSLDGGLRSTDTQYF. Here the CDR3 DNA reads TGCGCCAGCAGCTTGGATGGGGGACTCAGGAGCACAGATACGCAGTATTTT.